This TCR beta chain is drawn from a study of T cell clonotyping in hematopoietic cell transplantation. The table came from immunoSEQ multiplex PCR; TCRdb's copy has only in-frame clones and leaves some out. Of about 29,000 clones in the sample, roughly 92% were seen once. Blood collection times were about day -28 and days 30, 100, 180 posttransplant. The study's findings and limits: Higher Inverse Simpson Index values in graft donor and pretransplant recipient predicted broader posttransplant TCR diversity. At the given depth, recipient repertoires were over 95% de novo clonotypes. Cells were unsorted, so CD4 and CD8 contributions were not separated.

The CDR3 is 14 amino acids. Trimming removed 3 bases from V and 8 bases from J; junction bases left unmatched: 7. Per germline, CDR1 SQVTM and CDR2 ANQGSEA. Of note for this clone: Its target is unknown.

The chain carries TRBV29-1 and TRBJ2-1, with 10 positions matching TRBD2. This sample comprised PBMCs, obtained 100 days after allogeneic stem cell transplant. The TCR was taken from a female patient in her 50s who had an allogeneic stem cell transplant from a related donor, so the T cells may come from the graft donor. Some clones in this sample may be carry-over from other donors' samples. CDR3 sequence (DNA): TGCAGCGTTGAGGGGCTAGCGGGGGTAGATGAGCAGTTCTTC. Translating gives CSVEGLAGVDEQFF.